This is a list of T cell receptor beta chains from one sample in a study of immune heterogeneity within non-small cell lung tumors. TCRdb re-called the multiplex PCR reads through MiXCR, storing one row per CDR3 protein. The sample has some 22,000 distinct CDR3 sequences; around 26% are singletons. The material sequenced was lung tumor tissue. All receptors come from a middle-aged man with non-small cell lung cancer. CDR3s include the opening cysteine and the closing phenylalanine or tryptophan. Each record gives: J gene, clone size, D gene, V gene, CDR3 protein, CDR3 DNA. A D gene is named only where the DNA matches it firmly. Clone sizes are given selectively: once, few, many, or a class where the clone is expanded.

J: TRBJ1-2
size: .
D: TRBD1
V: TRBV12-3/TRBV12-4
CDR3: CASRHGTGEVGYTF
DNA: TGTGCCAGCAGACACGGGACAGGGGAAGTGGGCTACACCTTC

J: TRBJ1-6
size: .
D: TRBD1
V: TRBV12-3/TRBV12-4
CDR3: CASSQRQGTPLHF
DNA: TGTGCCAGCAGTCAAAGACAGGGTACACCCCTCCACTTT

J: TRBJ2-3
size: .
D: TRBD2
V: TRBV9
CDR3: CASSEAGRTDTQYF
DNA: TGTGCCAGCAGCGAAGCGGGACGAACAGATACGCAGTATTTT

J: TRBJ2-2
size: many
D: .
V: TRBV12-3/TRBV12-4
CDR3: CATRKGDTGELFF
DNA: TGTGCCACCCGGAAGGGGGACACCGGGGAGCTGTTTTTT

J: TRBJ2-4
size: .
D: .
V: TRBV12-3/TRBV12-4
CDR3: CASSRGTETYLAKNIQYF
DNA: TGTGCCAGCAGTCGGGGGACAGAAACTTACCTAGCCAAAAACATTCAGTACTTC

J: TRBJ2-5
size: .
D: .
V: TRBV7-9
CDR3: CASSLLETQYF
DNA: TGTGCCAGCAGCTTGCTGGAGACCCAGTACTTC

J: TRBJ2-1
size: few
D: .
V: TRBV5-1
CDR3: CASRSSGLYNEQFF
DNA: TGCGCCAGCAGATCAAGCGGACTATACAATGAGCAGTTCTTC

J: TRBJ2-1
size: medium-sized
D: .
V: TRBV10-3
CDR3: CAIRSAGSDNEQFF
DNA: TGTGCCATCCGGTCCGCGGGATCCGACAATGAGCAGTTCTTC

J: TRBJ1-1
size: .
D: .
V: TRBV2
CDR3: CASTDSTKPEAFF
DNA: TGTGCCAGCACTGACTCGACCAAGCCAGAAGCTTTCTTT

J: TRBJ2-7
size: medium-sized
D: .
V: TRBV5-1
CDR3: CASSLFRDEQYF
DNA: TGCGCCAGCAGCTTATTCCGGGACGAGCAGTACTTC

J: TRBJ1-6
size: few
D: .
V: TRBV7-9
CDR3: CASSFNSGENSPLHF
DNA: TGTGCCAGCAGCTTCAATTCTGGGGAAAATTCACCCCTCCACTTT

J: TRBJ2-1
size: many
D: TRBD1
V: TRBV11-2
CDR3: CASSLRQGPKEQFF
DNA: TGTGCCAGCAGCTTGCGACAGGGCCCTAAAGAGCAGTTCTTC

J: TRBJ1-6
size: many
D: .
V: TRBV14
CDR3: CASSPRGSNSPLHF
DNA: TGTGCCAGCAGCCCCCGGGGCAGTAATTCACCCCTCCACTTT

J: TRBJ1-5
size: once
D: .
V: TRBV18
CDR3: CASSPDHHPQHF
DNA: TGTGCCAGCTCACCGGACCATCATCCCCAGCATTTT

J: TRBJ2-7
size: few
D: .
V: TRBV11-2
CDR3: CASSTGVEAHEQYF
DNA: TGTGCCAGCAGCACGGGAGTGGAGGCCCACGAGCAGTACTTC

J: TRBJ1-5
size: .
D: .
V: TRBV5-6
CDR3: CASSFWGRSNQPQHF
DNA: TGTGCCAGCAGCTTTTGGGGGAGAAGCAATCAGCCCCAGCATTTT

J: TRBJ2-5
size: .
D: .
V: TRBV6-5
CDR3: CASSTRETQYF
DNA: TGTGCCAGCAGTACCCGAGAGACCCAGTACTTC

J: TRBJ2-7
size: .
D: TRBD2
V: TRBV4-1
CDR3: CASSLRGPMVSGSLREQYF
DNA: TGCGCCAGCAGCCTAAGGGGCCCAATGGTGAGCGGGAGTTTACGGGAGCAGTACTTC

J: TRBJ2-2
size: many
D: .
V: TRBV20-1
CDR3: CSARGPLQAGYNGELFF
DNA: TGCAGTGCTAGAGGGCCGTTGCAGGCAGGGTACAATGGGGAGCTGTTTTTT

J: TRBJ2-3
size: medium-sized
D: TRBD2
V: TRBV12-3/TRBV12-4
CDR3: CASSLAGGRTDTQYF
DNA: TGTGCCAGCAGTTTGGCGGGAGGACGCACAGATACGCAGTATTTT

J: TRBJ1-1
size: many
D: .
V: TRBV7-3
CDR3: CASSLSLAGTEAFF
DNA: TGTGCCAGCAGCTTAAGTTTAGCCGGGACTGAAGCTTTCTTT

J: TRBJ2-1
size: medium-sized
D: TRBD2
V: TRBV27
CDR3: CASSFRISGRADNEQFF
DNA: TGTGCCAGCAGTTTTAGGATTAGCGGGAGGGCCGACAATGAGCAGTTCTTC